The clone carrying this TCR beta chain was counted ten times or more. Antigen specificity is unknown. This library used 300 to 500 ng RNA and molecular barcoded adaptors spanning alpha/delta and beta/gamma chains. TCRdb re-analysed the reads in MiXCR, keeping a single row per CDR3 protein. The repertoire holds 93,000 or so distinct CDR3 sequences, with 20% to 25% as singletons. This record comes from a study of read filtering for tumor transcriptome and immune sequencing. As for the study in general: 8 patients were R-ISS I, 16 were R-ISS II, 7 were R-ISS III. Notes on the study in general: Roughly four fifths of IR-seq clonotypes had one read, totaling around 4% of reads; RNA-seq: about 69% and 49%.

At the time of active disease, bone marrow was collected from every patient. Germline CDR1 is SGHRS and CDR2 is YFSETQ. With 5 bases removed from V and 5 bases from J, the gap between germline ends came to 10 bases. The CDR3 has 12 amino acids. The chain uses TRBV5-1 and TRBJ2-5, with no clear D. Sequenced: a population of CD138-negative cells sorted from bone marrow. The clonotype was recovered from a donor aged 40 or over with multiple myeloma. CDR3 sequence reads: CASRDPEETQYF. CDR3 coding DNA: TGCGCCAGCAGGGACCCGGAGGAGACCCAGTACTTC.